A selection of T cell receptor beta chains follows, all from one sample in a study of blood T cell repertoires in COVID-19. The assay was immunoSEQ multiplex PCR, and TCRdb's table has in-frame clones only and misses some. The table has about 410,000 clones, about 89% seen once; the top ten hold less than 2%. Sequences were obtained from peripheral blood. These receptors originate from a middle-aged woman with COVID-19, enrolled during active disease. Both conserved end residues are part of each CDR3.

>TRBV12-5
CASGPPEDRENNYGYTF
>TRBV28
CASRRTGQTYEQYF
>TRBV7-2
CASRQGTSGASTDTQYF
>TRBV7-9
CASHLAGTDERGKLFF
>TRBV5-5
CASSLQPAGASEQYF
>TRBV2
CASTRFGNTIYF
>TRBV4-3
CASSHPQGLAGLRGDTQYF
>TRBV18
CASSPLGGGIDQPQHF
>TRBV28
CASSFWRTDFNTEAFF
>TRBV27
CASSMTGTNEKLFF
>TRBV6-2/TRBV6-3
CASNPLGSYEQYF
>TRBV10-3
CAISESAGPGGYTF
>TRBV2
CASSETGTMGYTF
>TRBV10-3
CAISEPTGVGGEQFF
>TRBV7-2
CASSAVYNSPLHF
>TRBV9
CASSQSGTSAYEQYF
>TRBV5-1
CASSRDRGSTDTQYF
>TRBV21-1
CASSKVYPGNYPKSGNTIYF
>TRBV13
CASSYQGLQSNSPLHF
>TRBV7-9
CASSLPDRGNSPLHF
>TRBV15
CATSRDNSQMETQYF
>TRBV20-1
CSASTGTGIPNYGYTF
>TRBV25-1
CASRVGSEAFF
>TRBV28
CASSLGGFQNIQYF
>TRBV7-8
CASSLGRGQPQHF
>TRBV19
CASSLGVGGGQPQHF
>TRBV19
CASTASGGGLAKNIQYF
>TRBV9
CASGPRDRGTNTEAFF